A selection of T cell receptor beta chains follows, all from one sample in a study of blood T cell repertoires in COVID-19. Clones were sequenced by immunoSEQ multiplex PCR, and TCRdb holds only the in-frame ones, with some missing. The sample shows about 100,000 clones, about 82% of them seen only once. The sample consisted of peripheral blood. These receptors were obtained from a man aged 50 or older with active or convalescent COVID-19. CDR3s include the opening cysteine and the closing phenylalanine or tryptophan. D genes are given only for firm matches. Some rows have no size entry. The others give once, few or many, or a class for an expanded clone.

D gene,V gene,J gene,clone size,CDR3 DNA,CDR3 protein
TRBD1,TRBV10-3,TRBJ1-3,.,TGTGCCATCAGTGAGAGACAGGGGGCTAAAGGAAACACCATATATTTT,CAISERQGAKGNTIYF
.,TRBV6-5,TRBJ1-2,.,TGTGCCAGCAGTTCATTGGGAGGAGGCTACACCTTC,CASSSLGGGYTF
TRBD1,TRBV19,TRBJ1-4,.,TGTGCCAGTAGTTTCGGGACAGGGTTGAGTGAAAAACTGTTTTTT,CASSFGTGLSEKLFF
TRBD1,TRBV19,TRBJ1-6,.,TGTGCCAGTAGTATTGGGACAGATAATTCACCCCTCCACTTT,CASSIGTDNSPLHF
TRBD2,TRBV11-3,TRBJ2-7,.,TGTGCCAGCAGCGTGACTAGCGGGGACTACGAGCAGTACTTC,CASSVTSGDYEQYF
TRBD1,TRBV3-1/TRBV3-2,TRBJ2-6,.,TGTGCCAGCAGCCAGGCGGGACAGGGAGTTTCTGGGGCCAACGTCCTGACTTTC,CASSQAGQGVSGANVLTF
.,TRBV27,TRBJ2-7,.,TGTGCCAGCAGCCCCCTACCAGGGGCACCCCCCTACGAGCAGTACTTC,CASSPLPGAPPYEQYF
.,TRBV5-1,TRBJ1-1,.,TGCGCCAGCAGCCAGCCGAAGGCCCTAGACACTGAAGCTTTCTTT,CASSQPKALDTEAFF
.,TRBV18,TRBJ2-3,.,TGTGCCAGCTCACCACGGAGGGTCGGGGGAGAAGATACGCAGTATTTT,CASSPRRVGGEDTQYF
TRBD2,TRBV18,TRBJ2-2,few,TGTGCCAGCTCACTCCTAGCGGGACGAAACACCGGGGAGCTGTTTTTT,CASSLLAGRNTGELFF
TRBD2,TRBV10-3,TRBJ2-1,.,TGTGCCATCAGGGGGGAGGGCCCTCACAATGAGCAGTTCTTC,CAIRGEGPHNEQFF
TRBD1,TRBV19,TRBJ1-1,.,TGTGCCAGTAGTAGACAGGGCGTAGCTTTCTTT,CASSRQGVAFF
TRBD1,TRBV11-2,TRBJ2-7,few,TGTGCCAGCAGTCCGTGGGGGACAGCAACGGGCGAGCAGTACTTC,CASSPWGTATGEQYF
TRBD2,TRBV15,TRBJ2-7,once,TGTGCCACCAGCACAACAATAGCGGGAGAAGGATACGAGCAGTACTTC,CATSTTIAGEGYEQYF
TRBD2,TRBV6-4,TRBJ2-3,.,TGTGCCAGCAGCCGGACTAGCCTCACAGATACGCAGTATTTT,CASSRTSLTDTQYF
.,TRBV21-1,TRBJ2-1,.,TGTGCCAGCAGCAAAGCAACGGGAGGGCCCAGGTTAAGGAAGTACAATGAGCAGTTCTTC,CASSKATGGPRLRKYNEQFF
.,TRBV19,TRBJ1-5,.,TGTGCCAGTAGTATAGAACAATCCGCTCAGCCCCAGCATTTT,CASSIEQSAQPQHF
.,TRBV29-1,TRBJ2-3,.,TGCAGCGTTGAGGCGGGATCTAGCACAGATACGCAGTATTTT,CSVEAGSSTDTQYF
.,TRBV11-3,TRBJ1-1,.,TGTGCCAGCAGCTGGGTGGCGGTTCACACTGAAGCTTTCTTT,CASSWVAVHTEAFF
.,TRBV7-8,TRBJ2-7,.,TGTGCCAGCGCACAGGGAACCCTATACGAGCAGTACTTC,CASAQGTLYEQYF
TRBD2,TRBV5-4,TRBJ2-3,.,TGTGCCAGCAGCTTCGCTAGCGGGAGAAATACGCAGTATTTT,CASSFASGRNTQYF